These 27 T cell receptor beta chains were all obtained from the same sample, sequenced in a study of CD8+ T cells in alopecia areata. Regarding treatment: oral pan-JAK inhibitor, 5-10 mg twice daily. Extracted RNA was reverse transcribed, and the resulting cDNA served as sequencing template. TCRdb's copy holds only in-frame clones and misses some; the assay was immunoSEQ multiplex PCR. Here the sample spans some 200,000 clones, around two fifths being singletons. This specimen consisted of CD4+ T cells sorted from blood, obtained at approximately week 36, from a patient treated with tofacitinib. The receptor set was obtained from a human donor with alopecia areata.

The sample holds a few counts of this clone. CDR3 nucleotides: TGCAGCGTTGCCGACTACTACGAGCAGTACTTC. Its translation is CSVADYYEQYF. The chain combines TRBV29-1 with TRBJ2-7, with a weak D call TRBD2 (5 bases). CDR3 length: 11 residues. The germline V and J ends were trimmed by 4 bases and 3 bases, with 7 bases remaining between them. Germline loops: CDR1 SQVTM, CDR2 ANQGSEA.

Details on this clone: Additional DNA sequences in this sample encode the identical CDR3. V and J are TRBV6-1 and TRBJ2-3; TRBD2 matches 12 bases. This CDR3 is 15 amino acids long. With 4 bases clipped from V and 3 bases from J, the junction kept 2 bases outside the gene matches. Per the germline V gene, CDR1 is MNHNS and CDR2 is SASEGT. CDR3 nucleotides: TGTGCCAGCAGTGGGGGGACTAGCGGGACAGATACGCAGTATTTT. Its protein is CASSGGTSGTDTQYF.

The rearrangement links TRBV7-2 to TRBJ2-7; 10 bases line up with TRBD2. Trimming cost V 6 bases and J 1 base; bases outside gene matches: 12. Germline V gives CDR1 SGHTA, CDR2 FQGNSA. CDR3 length: 17 amino acids. CDR3 bases: TGTGCCAGCAGTACGATAGGGGGGACTAGCGTTTCCTACGAGCAGTACTTC. This encodes CASSTIGGTSVSYEQYF.

Note on this clone: This sample includes further DNA sequences coding for the same CDR3. The chain joins TRBV9 to TRBJ2-3; D uncertain. Germline loops: CDR1 SGDLS, CDR2 YYNGEE. This CDR3 is 11 amino acids long. Trimming stripped 3 bases from V and 3 bases from J, with 2 bases between. The CDR3 DNA reads as TGTGCCAGCAGCGCTACAGATACGCAGTATTTT. Its translation: CASSATDTQYF.

The chain has TRBV29-1 and TRBJ1-1; perhaps TRBD1 as D (6 bases). The V and J ends lost 4 bases and 7 bases respectively, with 13 bases between them. Germline V lookup: CDR1 SQVTM, CDR2 ANQGSEA. The CDR3 is 12 residues long. As DNA, the CDR3 is TGCAGCGTTGTGTCGGGGGCGAATGAAGCTTTCTTT. Its protein is CSVVSGANEAFF.

V and J are TRBV7-2 and TRBJ2-3, with TRBD2 identical over 8 bases. J was trimmed by 5 bases and V by 4 bases; bases with no gene match: 11. From germline, CDR1 is SGHTA and CDR2 FQGNSA. This CDR3 has 16 residues. The CDR3 sequence: CASSSRGSGIGDTQYF. As DNA, the CDR3 is TGTGCCAGCAGCTCCCGGGGTAGCGGGATAGGAGATACGCAGTATTTT.

This clone was detected only a few times. The genes are TRBV29-1 and TRBJ1-2; 8 nucleotides align to TRBD1. CDR1 is SQVTM, CDR2 ANQGSEA, per germline. The CDR3 has 13 residues. Trimming at V came to 7 bases and at J to 8 bases, leaving 12 bases not matched to a gene. The CDR3 region is CSATQGGAGGYTF. Written as DNA, the CDR3 is TGCAGCGCTACACAGGGGGGCGCGGGAGGCTACACCTTC.

V is TRBV4-2 and J is TRBJ2-2; 12 nucleotides align to TRBD2. The junction had 11 bases not matched to a gene; V was cut back by 3 bases and J by 6 bases. This CDR3 spans 18 amino acids. The germline V gene encodes CDR1 LGHNA and CDR2 YNFKEQ. The CDR3 is CASSQSSGRAGGAGELFF. The CDR3 nucleotides are TGTGCCAGCAGCCAGTCTAGCGGGAGGGCCGGGGGAGCCGGGGAGCTGTTTTTT.

The V call is TRBV7-8, the J call TRBJ1-5; TRBD1 matches 8 bases. CDR1 SGHVS and CDR2 FQNEAQ come from the germline V gene. The CDR3 is made up of 17 amino acids. Trimming removed 4 bases from V and 4 bases from J; junction bases left unmatched: 12. CDR3 region: CASSSRPGQGENQPQHF. CDR3 nucleotide sequence: TGTGCCAGCAGCTCCCGGCCCGGACAGGGAGAGAATCAGCCCCAGCATTTT.

This chain joins TRBV29-1 and TRBJ2-7; 7 bases fit TRBD1. The germline CDR1 and CDR2 sequences are SQVTM and ANQGSEA. V was pared by 7 bases and J by 7 bases, with 16 bases of the junction left unmatched. This CDR3 is built from 14 residues. As DNA, the CDR3 is TGCAGCGCCACTCACCTCAGGGGGACGGGGGAGCAGTACTTC. This translates into CSATHLRGTGEQYF.

Only a few counts were recorded for this clone. The V and J genes are TRBV11-2 and TRBJ2-1; a weak D match, TRBD1 (6 bases). CDR3 length: 13 amino acids. Germline CDR1 and CDR2: SGHAT and FQNNGV. V shed 7 bases and J shed 8 bases, with 15 bases lying between them. In nucleotides, the CDR3 is TGTGCCAGCACCCTGGACAGTACCGATGAGCAGTTCTTC. Encoded protein: CASTLDSTDEQFF.

The chain carries TRBV11-1 and TRBJ1-1; a weak D match, TRBD1 (5 bases). The CDR3 covers 14 residues. Germline V CDR1 and CDR2: SGHAT, FQDESV (reference sequence). The V end lost 2 bases, the J end lost 1 base, and 8 bases lay between the germline ends. The CDR3 nucleotides read TGTGCCAGCAGCTTAAGGGGCCGGAACACTGAAGCTTTCTTT. Protein product: CASSLRGRNTEAFF. Supplemented by reference TRBV11-1 and TRBJ1-1, the full variable domain reads EAEVAQSPRYKITEKSQAVAFWCDPISGHATLYWYRQILGQGPELLVQFQDESVVDDSQLPKDRFSAERLKGVDSTLKIQPAELGDSAMYLCASSLRGRNTEAFFGQGTRLTVV.

The sample holds one count of this clone. This rearrangement joins TRBV30 to TRBJ2-3; 7 nucleotides agree with TRBD2. CDR1 GTSNPN and CDR2 SVGIG come from the germline V gene (reference sequence). Unmatched junction bases numbered 16, after V lost 3 bases and J lost 10 bases. The CDR3 is 15 amino acids. The CDR3 is CAWRGAGTEVRAQYF. CDR3 nucleotide sequence: TGTGCCTGGAGGGGAGCGGGAACCGAAGTAAGGGCGCAGTATTTT.

Only a few counts were recorded for this clone. The chain employs TRBV7-9 and TRBJ2-7, with 7 positions matching TRBD1. Germline V gives CDR1 SEHNR, CDR2 FQNEAQ (reference sequence). The CDR3 is made up of 13 amino acids. The J segment lost 6 bases and the V segment lost 5 bases, leaving 7 bases of the junction unmatched. The CDR3 DNA sequence: TGTGCCAGCAGCCCGACAGGGATGGGCGAGCAGTACTTC. Its protein is CASSPTGMGEQYF.

V is TRBV4-3 and J is TRBJ2-7; 9 nucleotides align to TRBD2. With V trimmed by 5 bases and J by 2 bases, 4 bases remained unmatched. Germline V lookup: CDR1 LGHNA, CDR2 YSLEER. The CDR3 spans 14 residues. The CDR3 region is CASSMRLAAYEQYF. DNA of the CDR3: TGCGCCAGCAGCATGCGACTAGCGGCCTACGAGCAGTACTTC.

CDR3 region: CATSSGQNYGYTF. In DNA, the CDR3 is TGTGCCACCAGCAGCGGACAGAACTATGGCTACACCTTC. This chain links TRBV15 with TRBJ1-2; TRBD1 is a possible D gene (6 bases). The V end was cut by 3 bases, the J end by 2 bases, with 7 bases between. This CDR3 is built from 13 residues. In germline, CDR1 is LNHNV, CDR2 YYDKDF (reference sequence).

The V gene is TRBV6-1, the J gene TRBJ2-7; no reliable D call. The CDR3 length is 12 residues. The V gene's germline CDR1 is MNHNS and CDR2 SASEGT. Trimming shortened V by 8 bases and J by 0 bases, and 8 bases separated the two germline ends. Here the CDR3 reads CASSSVSYEQYF. CDR3 DNA: TGTGCCAGCTCCAGCGTCTCCTACGAGCAGTACTTC.

The CDR3 reads CASSSRGQQPQHF. The CDR3 nucleotides read TGTGCCAGCAGTAGTCGGGGACAACAGCCCCAGCATTTT. The V and J genes are TRBV6-1 and TRBJ1-5; possibly TRBD1 for D (6 bases). Looked up from germline, CDR1 is MNHNS and CDR2 is SASEGT. Trimming shortened V by 5 bases and J by 7 bases, and 12 bases separated the two germline ends. The CDR3 extends over 13 amino acids.

The chain combines TRBV30 with TRBJ2-2; D perhaps matches TRBD1 (5 bases). Per germline, CDR1 GTSNPN and CDR2 SVGIG (reference sequence). The CDR3 has 12 amino acids. V was shortened by 3 bases and J by 6 bases, with 8 bases between the two germline ends. The chain's CDR3 is CAWRRGPGELFF. The CDR3 nucleotides are TGTGCCTGGAGAAGGGGTCCCGGGGAGCTGTTTTTT.

This sequence joins TRBV27 and TRBJ1-5, with a possible D match to TRBD1 (6 bases). Trimming took off 4 bases at V and 3 bases at J, with 13 bases between the two ends. In germline, CDR1 is MNHEY, CDR2 SMNVEV (reference sequence). The CDR3 is 15 residues long. As DNA, the CDR3 is TGTGCCAGCAGTTCCCGGACAGACTACAATCAGCCCCAGCATTTT. Translated, it gives CASSSRTDYNQPQHF.

V usage is TRBV4-2 and J usage is TRBJ2-7, with 9 bases that match TRBD2. After removal of 3 bases from V and 2 bases from J, the junction contained 8 bases not matched to a gene. The CDR3 is made up of 16 amino acids. Germline V gene lookup returns CDR1 LGHNA and CDR2 YNFKEQ. The CDR3 reads CASSHGSSGRTYEQYF. DNA of the CDR3: TGTGCCAGCAGCCACGGGTCCAGCGGGAGGACCTACGAGCAGTACTTC.

This clone was counted at least ten times. This chain links TRBV11-2 with TRBJ2-5, with 7 bases matching TRBD1. This CDR3 region has 17 residues. With 1 base clipped from V and 2 bases from J, the junction kept 10 bases outside the gene matches. Germline assignment: CDR1 SGHAT and CDR2 FQNNGV. The DNA of the CDR3 is TGTGCCAGCAGCTTAGGAAGGGTGGGACAGCCTCAAGAGACCCAGTACTTC. Amino acids: CASSLGRVGQPQETQYF.

This sequence joins TRBV4-1 and TRBJ2-7; TRBD1 aligns across 9 bases. CDR1 is MGHRA, CDR2 YSYEKL, per germline. CDR3 length: 16 residues. Trimming cost V 0 bases and J 5 bases; bases outside gene matches: 8. CDR3 coding DNA: TGCGCCAGCAGCCAAGAAAGGGGCAGGACAGGGGACGAGCAGTACTTC. Translation: CASSQERGRTGDEQYF.

The chain has TRBV7-3 and TRBJ2-7; 9 positions match TRBD1. The V gene's germline CDR1 is SGHTA and CDR2 FQGTGA. This CDR3 is built from 15 residues. V dropped 5 bases and J dropped 4; count of bases not matched to a gene: 9. CDR3 in DNA: TGTGCCAGCAGCCTTGCCGGGACAGGGAGTTACGAGCAGTACTTC. Amino acids: CASSLAGTGSYEQYF.

The chain recombines TRBV14 with TRBJ2-5, with D unclear. Trimming pared 5 bases from V and 4 bases from J, leaving 5 bases between. This CDR3 has 11 amino acids. Germline CDR1 is SGHDN and CDR2 is FVKESK. This chain's CDR3 is CASSSGETQYF. DNA of the CDR3: TGTGCCAGCAGCTCGGGAGAGACCCAGTACTTC. Filled out from reference TRBV14 and TRBJ2-5, the complete variable domain reads EAGVTQFPSHSVIEKGQTVTLRCDPISGHDNLYWYRRVMGKEIKFLLHFVKESKQDESGMPNNRFLAERTGGTYSTLKVQPAELEDSGVYFCASSSGETQYFGPGTRLLVL.

This clone was found once. The chain has TRBV25-1 and TRBJ2-7; 8 bases are shared with TRBD1. V lost 5 bases and J lost 0; bases outside the gene matches: 3. Looked up from germline, CDR1 is MGHDK and CDR2 is SYGVNS. The CDR3 extends over 14 amino acids. Written as DNA, the CDR3 is TGTGCCAGCAGTTCCCAGGGGGCCTCCTACGAGCAGTACTTC. Translated, it gives CASSSQGASYEQYF.

The chain links TRBV28 to TRBJ1-5, with TRBD1 identical over 8 bases. After removal of 8 bases from V and 1 base from J, the junction contained 13 bases not matched to a gene. The CDR3 runs to 17 residues. Germline V lookup: CDR1 MDHEN, CDR2 SYDVKM. CDR3 DNA sequence: TGTGCCAGCCGAACAGGGGGAGGGGGTCGGAGCAATCAGCCCCAGCATTTT. Translating it yields CASRTGGGGRSNQPQHF.